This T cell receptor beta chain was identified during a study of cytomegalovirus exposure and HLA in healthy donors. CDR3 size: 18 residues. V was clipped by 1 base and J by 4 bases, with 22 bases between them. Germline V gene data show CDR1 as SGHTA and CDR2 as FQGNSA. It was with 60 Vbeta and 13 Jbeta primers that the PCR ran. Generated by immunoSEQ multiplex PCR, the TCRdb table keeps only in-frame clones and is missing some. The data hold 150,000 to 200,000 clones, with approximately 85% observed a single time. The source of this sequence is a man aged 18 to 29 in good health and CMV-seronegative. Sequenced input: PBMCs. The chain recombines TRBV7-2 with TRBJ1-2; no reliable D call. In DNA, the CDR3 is TGTGCCAGCAGCTTAGAGCGATTCTCAGTTAGTCGGGGCTATGGCTACACCTTC. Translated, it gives CASSLERFSVSRGYGYTF.